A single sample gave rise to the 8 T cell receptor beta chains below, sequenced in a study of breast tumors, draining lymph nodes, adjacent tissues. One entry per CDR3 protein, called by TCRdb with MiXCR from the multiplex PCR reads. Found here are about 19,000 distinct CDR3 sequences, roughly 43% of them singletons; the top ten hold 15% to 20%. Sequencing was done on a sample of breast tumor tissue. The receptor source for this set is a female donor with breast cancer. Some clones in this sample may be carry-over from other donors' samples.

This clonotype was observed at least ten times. The chain's CDR3 is CSADQETQYF. CDR3 coding DNA: TGCAGTGCTGACCAAGAGACCCAGTACTTC. The J gene is TRBJ2-5, the V gene TRBV20-1; D not certain. Germline V gene data show CDR1 as DFQATT and CDR2 as SNEGSKA (reference sequence). V was shortened by 5 bases and J by 0 bases, with 1 base between the two germline ends. This CDR3 has 10 residues.

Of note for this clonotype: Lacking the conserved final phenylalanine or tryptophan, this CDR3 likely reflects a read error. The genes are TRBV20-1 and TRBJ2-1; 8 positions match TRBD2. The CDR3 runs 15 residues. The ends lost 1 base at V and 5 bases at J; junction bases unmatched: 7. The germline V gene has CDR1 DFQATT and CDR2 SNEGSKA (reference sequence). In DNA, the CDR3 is TGCAGTGCTAGAGTAAGGGGTAGCGGGAACAATGAGCAGTTCCTC. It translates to CSARVRGSGNNEQFL.

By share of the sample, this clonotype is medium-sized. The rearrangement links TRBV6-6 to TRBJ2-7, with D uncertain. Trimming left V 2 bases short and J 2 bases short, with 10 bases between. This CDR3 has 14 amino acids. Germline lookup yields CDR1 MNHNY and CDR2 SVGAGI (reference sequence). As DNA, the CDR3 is TGTGCCAGCAGTTACGAAGGTTTGGCCTACGAGCAGTACTTC. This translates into CASSYEGLAYEQYF.

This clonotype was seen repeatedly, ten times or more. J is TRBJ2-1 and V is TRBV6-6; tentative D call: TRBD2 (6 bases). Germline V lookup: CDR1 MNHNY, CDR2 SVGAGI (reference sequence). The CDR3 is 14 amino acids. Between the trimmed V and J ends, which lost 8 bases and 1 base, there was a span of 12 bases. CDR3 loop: CASHRDSSYNEQFF. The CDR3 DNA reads TGTGCCAGCCACCGGGACTCGTCCTACAATGAGCAGTTCTTC.

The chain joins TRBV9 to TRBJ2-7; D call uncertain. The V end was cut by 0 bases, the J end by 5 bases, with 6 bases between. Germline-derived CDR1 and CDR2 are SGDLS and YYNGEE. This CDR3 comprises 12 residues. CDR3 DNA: TGTGCCAGCAGCGTAGGAGGCCACGAGCAGTACTTC. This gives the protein CASSVGGHEQYF.

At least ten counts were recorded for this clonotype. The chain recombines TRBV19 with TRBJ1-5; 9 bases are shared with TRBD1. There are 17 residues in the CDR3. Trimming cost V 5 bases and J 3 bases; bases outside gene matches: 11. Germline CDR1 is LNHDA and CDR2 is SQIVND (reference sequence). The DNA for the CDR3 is TGTGCCAGTAGTCCCAGGGACAGGGCCGCATTCAATCAGCCCCAGCATTTT. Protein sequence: CASSPRDRAAFNQPQHF. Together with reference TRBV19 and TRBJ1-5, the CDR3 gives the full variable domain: DGGITQSPKYLFRKEGQNVTLSCEQNLNHDAMYWYRQDPGQGLRLIYYSQIVNDFQKGDIAEGYSVSREKKESFPLTVTSAQKNPTAFYLCASSPRDRAAFNQPQHFGDGTRLSIL.

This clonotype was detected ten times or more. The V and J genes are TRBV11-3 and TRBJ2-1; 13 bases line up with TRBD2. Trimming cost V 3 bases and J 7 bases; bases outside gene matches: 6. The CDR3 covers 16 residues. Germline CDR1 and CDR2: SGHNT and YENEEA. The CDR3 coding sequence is TGTGCCAGCAGCTTCGAGGGACTAGCGGGAAGTAATGAGCAGTTCTTC. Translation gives CASSFEGLAGSNEQFF.

CDR3 sequence: CASSYGSYEQYF. CDR3 bases: TGTGCCAGCTCGTACGGGAGCTACGAGCAGTACTTC. This chain links TRBV25-1 with TRBJ2-7, with D maybe TRBD2 (6 bases). The CDR3 consists of 12 residues. CDR1 and CDR2 (germline): MGHDK, SYGVNS. Trimming cost V 8 bases and J 3 bases, with 11 bases left between them.